This T cell receptor beta chain was documented in a study of cytomegalovirus exposure and HLA in healthy donors. General study results and limits: Later work found that TCR association rates differed between HLA loci; DRB1 had the most and HLA-C the fewest. Sequences of the TCR beta chain were said to predict the HLA-A and HLA-B alleles of most subjects accurately.

PCR was performed using 60 Vbeta and 13 Jbeta primers. Sequencing used immunoSEQ multiplex PCR; TCRdb keeps in-frame clones, though not all of them. The sample table sets out around 74,000 clones. Comments on this clone: Its matching antigen is unknown.

V lost 3 bases, J lost 4 bases, and 5 bases stayed unmatched. CDR3 length equals 14 residues. Germline assignment: CDR1 MRHNA and CDR2 SNTAGT. The V gene is TRBV6-4, the J gene TRBJ1-1; 7 nucleotides line up with TRBD1. Source material: PBMCs. This receptor was identified in a middle-aged man in good health and CMV-seropositive. CDR3 sequence reads: CASSETGARTEAFF. The CDR3 region has the DNA TGTGCCAGCAGTGAAACAGGGGCTCGCACTGAAGCTTTCTTT.